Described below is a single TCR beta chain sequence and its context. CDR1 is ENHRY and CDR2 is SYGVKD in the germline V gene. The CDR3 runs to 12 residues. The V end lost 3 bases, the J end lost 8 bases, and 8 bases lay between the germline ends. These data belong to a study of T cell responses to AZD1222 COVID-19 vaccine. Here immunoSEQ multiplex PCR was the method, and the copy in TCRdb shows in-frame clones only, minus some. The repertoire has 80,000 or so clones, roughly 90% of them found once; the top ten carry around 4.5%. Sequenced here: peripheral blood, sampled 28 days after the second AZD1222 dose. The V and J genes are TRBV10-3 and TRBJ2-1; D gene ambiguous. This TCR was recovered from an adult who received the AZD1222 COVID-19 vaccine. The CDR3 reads CAISDPGDEQFF. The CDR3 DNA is TGTGCCATCAGTGACCCTGGGGATGAGCAGTTCTTC.